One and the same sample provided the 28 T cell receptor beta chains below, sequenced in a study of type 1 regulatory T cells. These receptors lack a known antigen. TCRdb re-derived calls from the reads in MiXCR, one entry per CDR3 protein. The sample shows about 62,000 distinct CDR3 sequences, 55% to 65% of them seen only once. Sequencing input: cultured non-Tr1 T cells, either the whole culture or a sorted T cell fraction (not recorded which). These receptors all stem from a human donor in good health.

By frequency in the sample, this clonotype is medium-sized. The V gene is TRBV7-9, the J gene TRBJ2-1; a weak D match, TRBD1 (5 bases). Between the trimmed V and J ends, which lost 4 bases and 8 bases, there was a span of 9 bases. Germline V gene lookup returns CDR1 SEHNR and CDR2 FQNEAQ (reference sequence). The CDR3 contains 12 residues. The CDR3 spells CASSSEGDEQFF. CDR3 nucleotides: TGTGCCAGCAGCTCCGAAGGGGATGAGCAGTTCTTC. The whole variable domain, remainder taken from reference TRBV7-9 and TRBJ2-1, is DTGVSQNPRHKITKRGQNVTFRCDPISEHNRLYWYRQTLGQGPEFLTYFQNEAQLEKSRLLSDRFSAERPKGSFSTLEIQRTEQGDSAMYLCASSSEGDEQFFGPGTRLTVL.

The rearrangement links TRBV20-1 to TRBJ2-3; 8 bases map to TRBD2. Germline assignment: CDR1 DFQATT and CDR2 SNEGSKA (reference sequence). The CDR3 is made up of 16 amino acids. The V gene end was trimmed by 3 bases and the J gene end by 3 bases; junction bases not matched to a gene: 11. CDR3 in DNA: TGCAGTGCTAGGGGGGGGGTGGCGGGAGGAACAGATACGCAGTATTTT. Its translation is CSARGGVAGGTDTQYF.

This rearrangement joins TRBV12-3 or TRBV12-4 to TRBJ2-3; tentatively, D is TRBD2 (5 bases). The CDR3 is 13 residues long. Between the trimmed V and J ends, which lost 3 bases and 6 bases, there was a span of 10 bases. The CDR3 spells CASSFASSDTQYF. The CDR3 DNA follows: TGTGCCAGCAGTTTTGCTAGCTCTGATACGCAGTATTTT.

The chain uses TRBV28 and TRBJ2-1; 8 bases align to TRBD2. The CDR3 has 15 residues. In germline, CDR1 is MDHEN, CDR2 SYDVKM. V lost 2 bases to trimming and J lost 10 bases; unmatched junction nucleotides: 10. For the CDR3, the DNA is TGTGCCAGCAGTTTAGCCAGAGGACTAGCAGGGGAGCAGTTCTTC. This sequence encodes CASSLARGLAGEQFF.

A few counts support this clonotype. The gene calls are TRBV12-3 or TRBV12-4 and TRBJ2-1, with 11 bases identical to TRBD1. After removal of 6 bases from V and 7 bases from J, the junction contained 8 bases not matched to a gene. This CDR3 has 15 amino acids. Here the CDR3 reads CASSRTGGAGNEQFF. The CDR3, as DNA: TGTGCCAGCAGCCGGACAGGGGGCGCCGGGAATGAGCAGTTCTTC.

The CDR3 DNA reads TGCGCCAGCAGCTTGGGACTAGCGGGAGTAAGTTCCTACAATGAGCAGTTCTTC. It codes for CASSLGLAGVSSYNEQFF. The gene calls are TRBV5-1 and TRBJ2-1, with 12 bases fitting TRBD2. This CDR3 is 18 amino acids long. V dropped 0 bases and J dropped 1; count of bases not matched to a gene: 5. CDR1 SGHRS and CDR2 YFSETQ come from the germline V gene. The full variable domain, in which reference TRBV5-1 and TRBJ2-1 provide the parts outside the CDR3, is KAGVTQTPRYLIKTRGQQVTLSCSPISGHRSVSWYQQTPGQGLQFLFEYFSETQRNKGNFPGRFSGRQFSNSRSEMNVSTLELGDSALYLCASSLGLAGVSSYNEQFFGPGTRLTVL.

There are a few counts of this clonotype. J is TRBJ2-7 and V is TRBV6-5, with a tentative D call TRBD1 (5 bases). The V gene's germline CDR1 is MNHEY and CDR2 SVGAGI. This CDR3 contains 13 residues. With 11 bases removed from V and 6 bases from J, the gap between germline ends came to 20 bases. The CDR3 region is CASRAAGSAEQYF. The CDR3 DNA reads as TGTGCCTCACGCGCGGCAGGGTCGGCCGAGCAGTACTTC.

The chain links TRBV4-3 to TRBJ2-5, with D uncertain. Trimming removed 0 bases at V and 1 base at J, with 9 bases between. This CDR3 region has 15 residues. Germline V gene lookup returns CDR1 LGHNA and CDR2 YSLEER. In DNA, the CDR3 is TGCGCCAGCAGCCAAGATTTCGGTTCCCAAGAGACCCAGTACTTC. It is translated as CASSQDFGSQETQYF.

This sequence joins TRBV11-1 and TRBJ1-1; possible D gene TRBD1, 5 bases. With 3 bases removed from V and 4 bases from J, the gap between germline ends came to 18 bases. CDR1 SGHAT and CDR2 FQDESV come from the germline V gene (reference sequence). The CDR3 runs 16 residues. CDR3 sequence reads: CASSLYYEGSSTEAFF. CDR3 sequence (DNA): TGTGCCAGCAGCTTGTATTATGAGGGGAGCAGCACTGAAGCTTTCTTT.

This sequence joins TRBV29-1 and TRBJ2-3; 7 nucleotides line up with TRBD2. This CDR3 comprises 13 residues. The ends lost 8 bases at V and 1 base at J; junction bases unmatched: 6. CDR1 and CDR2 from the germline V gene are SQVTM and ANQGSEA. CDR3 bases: TGCAGCACCCGACGGGGGGGCACAGATACGCAGTATTTT. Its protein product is CSTRRGGTDTQYF.

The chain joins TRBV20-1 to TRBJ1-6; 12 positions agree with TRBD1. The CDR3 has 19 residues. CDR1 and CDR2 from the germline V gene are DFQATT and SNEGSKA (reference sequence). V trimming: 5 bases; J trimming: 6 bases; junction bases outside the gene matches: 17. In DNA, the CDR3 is TGCAGTGCTTGGGTTCCGGGACAGGGGGCGAGCCGTGGTAATTCACCCCTCCACTTT. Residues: CSAWVPGQGASRGNSPLHF.

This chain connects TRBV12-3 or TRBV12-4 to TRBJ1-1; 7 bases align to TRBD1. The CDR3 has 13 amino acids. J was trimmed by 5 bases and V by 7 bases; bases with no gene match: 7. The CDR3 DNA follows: TGTGCCAGCAAACGACAGGGTCGGACTGAAGCTTTCTTT. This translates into CASKRQGRTEAFF.

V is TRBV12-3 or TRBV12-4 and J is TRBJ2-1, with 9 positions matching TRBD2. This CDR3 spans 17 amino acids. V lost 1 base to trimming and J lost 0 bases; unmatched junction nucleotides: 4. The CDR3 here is CASSLGAGGTSYNEQFF. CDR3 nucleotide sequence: TGTGCCAGCAGTTTAGGGGCGGGGGGGACCTCCTACAATGAGCAGTTCTTC.

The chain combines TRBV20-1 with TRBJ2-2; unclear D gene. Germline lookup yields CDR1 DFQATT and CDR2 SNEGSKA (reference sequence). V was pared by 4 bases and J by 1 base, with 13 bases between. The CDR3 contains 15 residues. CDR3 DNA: TGCAGTGCTACCCTGGCTGGGGTGAACACCGGGGAGCTGTTTTTT. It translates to CSATLAGVNTGELFF.

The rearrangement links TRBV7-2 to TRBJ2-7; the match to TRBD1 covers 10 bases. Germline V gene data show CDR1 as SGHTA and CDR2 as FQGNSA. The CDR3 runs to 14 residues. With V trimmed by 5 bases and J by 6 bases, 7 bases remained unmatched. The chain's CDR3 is CASSAWDRGAEQYF. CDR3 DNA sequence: TGTGCCAGCAGCGCATGGGACAGGGGAGCCGAGCAGTACTTC.

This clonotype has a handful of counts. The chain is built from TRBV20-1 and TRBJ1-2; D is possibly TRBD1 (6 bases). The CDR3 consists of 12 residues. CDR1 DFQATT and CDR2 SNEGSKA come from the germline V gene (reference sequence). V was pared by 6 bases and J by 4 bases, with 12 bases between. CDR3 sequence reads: CSAVGTSYGYTF. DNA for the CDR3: TGCAGTGCGGTCGGGACAAGCTATGGCTACACCTTC.

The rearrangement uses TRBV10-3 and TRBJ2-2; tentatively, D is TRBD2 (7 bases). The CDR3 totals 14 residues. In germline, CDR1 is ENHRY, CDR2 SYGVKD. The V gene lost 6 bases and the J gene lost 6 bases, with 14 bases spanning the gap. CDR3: CAISAGASAGELFF. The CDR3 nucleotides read TGTGCCATCAGCGCGGGGGCGTCCGCCGGGGAGCTGTTTTTT.

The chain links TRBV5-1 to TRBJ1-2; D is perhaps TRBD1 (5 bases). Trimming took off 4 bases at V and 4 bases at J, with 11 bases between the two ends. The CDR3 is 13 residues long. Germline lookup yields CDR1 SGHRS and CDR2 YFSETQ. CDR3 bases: TGCGCCAGCAGCGGACAAGAGGCCTATGGCTACACCTTC. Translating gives CASSGQEAYGYTF.

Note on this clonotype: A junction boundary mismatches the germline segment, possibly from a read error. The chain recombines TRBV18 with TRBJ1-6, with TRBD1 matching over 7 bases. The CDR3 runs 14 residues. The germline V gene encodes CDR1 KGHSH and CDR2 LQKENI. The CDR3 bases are TGTGCCAGCTCACTCGACAGGGTTAATTCGCCCCTCCACTTT. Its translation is CASSLDRVNSPLHF.

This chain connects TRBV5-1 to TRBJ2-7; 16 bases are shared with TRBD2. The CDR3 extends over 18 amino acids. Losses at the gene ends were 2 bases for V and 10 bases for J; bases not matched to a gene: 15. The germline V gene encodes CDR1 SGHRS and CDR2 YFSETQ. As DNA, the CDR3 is TGCGCCAGCAGCTTTGGAGTACCGGGACTAGCGGGAGGGGTGAAACAGTACTTC. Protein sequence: CASSFGVPGLAGGVKQYF.

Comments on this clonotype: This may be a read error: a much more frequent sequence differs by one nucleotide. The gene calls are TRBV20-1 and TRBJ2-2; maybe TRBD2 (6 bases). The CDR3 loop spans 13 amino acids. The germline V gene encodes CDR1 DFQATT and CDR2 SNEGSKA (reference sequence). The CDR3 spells CSASQLITGGLFF. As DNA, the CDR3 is TGCAGTGCTTCCCAGTTGATCACCGGGGGGCTGTTTTTT.

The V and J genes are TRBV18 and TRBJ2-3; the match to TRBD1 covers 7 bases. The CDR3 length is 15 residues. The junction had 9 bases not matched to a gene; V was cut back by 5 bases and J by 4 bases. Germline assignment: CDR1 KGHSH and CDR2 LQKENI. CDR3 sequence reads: CASSSLAQGADTQYF. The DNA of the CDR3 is TGTGCCAGCTCATCTCTGGCGCAGGGGGCAGATACGCAGTATTTT.

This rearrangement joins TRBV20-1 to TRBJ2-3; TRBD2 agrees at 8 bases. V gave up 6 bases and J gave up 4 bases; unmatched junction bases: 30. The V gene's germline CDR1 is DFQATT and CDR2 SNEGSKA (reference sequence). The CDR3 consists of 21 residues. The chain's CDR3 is CSAGEESRRSGNGVFPDTQYF. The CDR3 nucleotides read TGCAGTGCCGGGGAGGAATCGAGGCGTAGCGGGAACGGTGTCTTCCCAGATACGCAGTATTTT.

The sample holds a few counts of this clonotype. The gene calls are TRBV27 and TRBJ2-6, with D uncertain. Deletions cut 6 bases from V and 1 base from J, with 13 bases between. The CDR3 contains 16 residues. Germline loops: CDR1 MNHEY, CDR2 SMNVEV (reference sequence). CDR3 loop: CASRGILRSGANVLTF. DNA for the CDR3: TGTGCCAGCAGAGGGATTCTAAGATCTGGGGCCAACGTCCTGACTTTC.

CDR3 protein: CASSPPGETQYF. The DNA for the CDR3 is TGTGCCAGCTCACCACCTGGGGAGACCCAGTACTTC. The chain combines TRBV18 with TRBJ2-5, with D hard to call. The germline V gene has CDR1 KGHSH and CDR2 LQKENI. V was cut by 0 bases and J by 5 bases, with 4 bases left in between. The CDR3 is 12 residues long.

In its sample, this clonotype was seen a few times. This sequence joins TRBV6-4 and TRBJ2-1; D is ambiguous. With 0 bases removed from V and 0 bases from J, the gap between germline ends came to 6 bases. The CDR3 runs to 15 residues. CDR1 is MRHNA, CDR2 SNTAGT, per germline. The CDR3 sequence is CASSDSAGSYNEQFF. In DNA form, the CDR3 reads TGTGCCAGCAGTGACTCGGCAGGCTCCTACAATGAGCAGTTCTTC.

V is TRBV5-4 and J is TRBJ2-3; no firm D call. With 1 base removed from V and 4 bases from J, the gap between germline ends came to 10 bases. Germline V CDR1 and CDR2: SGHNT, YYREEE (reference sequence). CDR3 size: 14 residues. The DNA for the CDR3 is TGTGCCAGCAGCTTGTACGAGGTATCAGATACGCAGTATTTT. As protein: CASSLYEVSDTQYF.

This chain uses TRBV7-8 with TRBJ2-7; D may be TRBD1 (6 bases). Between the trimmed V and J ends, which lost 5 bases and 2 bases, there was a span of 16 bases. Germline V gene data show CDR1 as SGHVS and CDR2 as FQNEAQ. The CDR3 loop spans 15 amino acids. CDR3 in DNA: TGTGCCAGCAGCCTGAGCCCGGGACAAGCCTACGAGCAGTACTTC. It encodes CASSLSPGQAYEQYF.